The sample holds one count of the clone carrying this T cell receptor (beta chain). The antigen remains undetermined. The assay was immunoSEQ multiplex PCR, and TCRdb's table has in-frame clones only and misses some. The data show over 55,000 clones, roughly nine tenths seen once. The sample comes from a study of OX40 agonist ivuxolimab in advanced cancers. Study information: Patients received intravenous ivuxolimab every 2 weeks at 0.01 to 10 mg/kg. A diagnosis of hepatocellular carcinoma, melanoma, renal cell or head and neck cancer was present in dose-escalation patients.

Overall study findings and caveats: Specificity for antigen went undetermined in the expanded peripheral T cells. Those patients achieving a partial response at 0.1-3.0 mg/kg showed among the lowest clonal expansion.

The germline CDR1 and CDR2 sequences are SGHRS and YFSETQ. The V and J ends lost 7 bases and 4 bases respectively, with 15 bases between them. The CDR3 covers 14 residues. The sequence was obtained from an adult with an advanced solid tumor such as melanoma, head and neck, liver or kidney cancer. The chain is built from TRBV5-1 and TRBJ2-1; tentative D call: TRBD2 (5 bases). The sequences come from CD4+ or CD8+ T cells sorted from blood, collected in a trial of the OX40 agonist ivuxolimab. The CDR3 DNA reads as TGCGCCAGCCGCGTCGAGCGGAGTTACAATGAGCAGTTCTTC. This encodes CASRVERSYNEQFF.